The TCR beta chain under discussion was sequenced for a study of siplizumab effects on memory and regulatory T cells. Overall study results and limits: Naive T cells looked more diverse than memory cells and looked like major alloresponse contributors.

The CDR3 has 18 amino acids. V lost 5 bases and J 3 bases, leaving 24 bases between the germline ends. Germline values: CDR1 LNHDA, CDR2 SQIVND (reference sequence). In regard to this clone: What it recognizes is unknown.

Every sample had roughly 93,000 of its TCR templates assayed. Assay: immunoSEQ multiplex PCR; the TCRdb copy retains only in-frame clones and omits some. This sample yields about 100,000 clones, of which approximately 91% are seen a single time; 0.15% belongs to the top ten. The gene calls are TRBV19 and TRBJ2-3; D possibly uses TRBD1 or TRBD2 (5 bases each). This TCR was recovered from a human donor in good health. Sequencing was performed on CD4+ T cells sorted from blood. CDR3 sequence (DNA): TGTGCCAGTAGTCAAAACCGGGACCCATCCTTCGGGACAGATACGCAGTATTTT. This gives the protein CASSQNRDPSFGTDTQYF. The full variable domain, its missing parts supplied by reference TRBV19 and TRBJ2-3, is DGGITQSPKYLFRKEGQNVTLSCEQNLNHDAMYWYRQDPGQGLRLIYYSQIVNDFQKGDIAEGYSVSREKKESFPLTVTSAQKNPTAFYLCASSQNRDPSFGTDTQYFGPGTRLTVL.